One sample yielded the 8 T cell receptor beta chains listed below, sequenced in a study of early stage breast cancer tumors. The data were produced by immunoSEQ multiplex PCR, yet TCRdb's version contains in-frame clones alone and is incomplete. The sample includes fewer than 30,000 clones, 80% of them seen just once. Sample: blood. The receptors shown here come from a person between 60 and 69 years old with breast cancer.

The chain has TRBV29-1 and TRBJ2-7; 9 bases agree with TRBD1. The ends lost 6 bases at V and 6 bases at J; junction bases unmatched: 6. The CDR3 is 12 residues long. Germline loops: CDR1 SQVTM, CDR2 ANQGSEA. Written as DNA, the CDR3 is TGCAGCGTGGGGACAGGGCTCCGCGAGCAGTACTTC. This codes for CSVGTGLREQYF.

The V gene is TRBV6-5, the J gene TRBJ1-1; D might be TRBD1 (5 bases). CDR1 MNHEY and CDR2 SVGAGI come from the germline V gene. Trimming pared 7 bases from V and 1 base from J, leaving 13 bases between. The CDR3 spans 14 residues. The CDR3 reads CASTPGRGNTEAFF. The DNA for the CDR3 is TGTGCCAGCACCCCGGGGAGGGGGAACACTGAAGCTTTCTTT.

The chain has TRBV7-9 and TRBJ2-3; D ambiguous. The CDR3 consists of 13 residues. V lost 3 bases and J 1 base, leaving 5 bases between the germline ends. Germline V gives CDR1 SEHNR, CDR2 FQNEAQ (reference sequence). The CDR3 bases are TGTGCCAGCAGCTTTTTCGGCACAGATACGCAGTATTTT. It is translated as CASSFFGTDTQYF.

The CDR3 sequence is CASSPGTSGTDTQYF. In DNA form, the CDR3 reads TGTGCCAGCAGCCCGGGTACTAGCGGCACAGATACGCAGTATTTT. The rearrangement uses TRBV5-4 and TRBJ2-3; 7 nucleotides match TRBD2. CDR1 is SGHNT, CDR2 YYREEE, per germline (reference sequence). The CDR3 is 15 residues long. Trimming cost V 4 bases and J 1 base; bases outside gene matches: 6.

CDR3 loop: CASSLGWTSGTNTGELFF. In DNA form, the CDR3 reads TGTGCCAGCAGCTTAGGATGGACTAGCGGAACGAACACCGGGGAGCTGTTTTTT. This chain links TRBV7-8 with TRBJ2-2, with 10 bases aligning to TRBD2. Per the germline V gene, CDR1 is SGHVS and CDR2 is FQNEAQ. There are 18 residues in the CDR3. The trim removed 1 base at V and 0 bases at J, leaving 5 bases unmatched.

The chain uses TRBV15 and TRBJ1-4, with 7 bases that match TRBD1. The CDR3 has 13 amino acids. Trimming removed 1 base from V and 15 bases from J; junction bases left unmatched: 8. Germline CDR1 reads LNHNV; CDR2 reads YYDKDF (reference sequence). The CDR3 DNA is TGTGCCACCAGCAGAGGGGATAACAGGGGAGTGTTTTTT. The encoded protein is CATSRGDNRGVFF.

The chain is built from TRBV18 and TRBJ2-7; 12 bases fit TRBD2. The J segment lost 6 bases and the V segment lost 3 bases, leaving 6 bases of the junction unmatched. Per germline, CDR1 KGHSH and CDR2 LQKENI. CDR3 length: 15 amino acids. The CDR3 nucleotides are TGTGCCAGCTCACCCCGGACTAGCGGGATTGGCGAGCAGTACTTC. Residues: CASSPRTSGIGEQYF.

The chain employs TRBV6-6 and TRBJ2-3; a weak D match, TRBD1 (6 bases). From germline, CDR1 is MNHNY and CDR2 SVGAGI (reference sequence). V lost 6 bases, J lost 3 bases, and 10 bases lay in between. The CDR3 extends over 13 amino acids. CDR3 sequence (DNA): TGTGCCAGCAGGAAGGACAGTACAGATACGCAGTATTTT. Protein sequence: CASRKDSTDTQYF.